The clone carrying this TCR beta chain occurred once. Sequenced by immunoSEQ multiplex PCR; TCRdb stores in-frame clones only, minus some. The sample holds 25,000 to 35,000 clones, approximately 90% seen once. Deletions cut 8 bases from V and 3 bases from J, with 17 bases between. Germline CDR1 reads SQVTM; CDR2 reads ANQGSEA. The CDR3 contains 14 residues. The data are from a study of T cell changes during pregnancy in multiple sclerosis. Sequencing was performed on CD8+ T cells from peripheral blood mononuclear cells, taken in the first trimester of pregnancy. This clonotype was sampled from a female donor with multiple sclerosis, enrolled in a pregnancy study. The chain joins TRBV29-1 to TRBJ2-1, with D maybe TRBD2 (5 bases). CDR3 residues: CSLSGSGDYNEQFF. DNA for the CDR3: TGCAGCCTCTCGGGGAGCGGAGACTACAATGAGCAGTTCTTC.